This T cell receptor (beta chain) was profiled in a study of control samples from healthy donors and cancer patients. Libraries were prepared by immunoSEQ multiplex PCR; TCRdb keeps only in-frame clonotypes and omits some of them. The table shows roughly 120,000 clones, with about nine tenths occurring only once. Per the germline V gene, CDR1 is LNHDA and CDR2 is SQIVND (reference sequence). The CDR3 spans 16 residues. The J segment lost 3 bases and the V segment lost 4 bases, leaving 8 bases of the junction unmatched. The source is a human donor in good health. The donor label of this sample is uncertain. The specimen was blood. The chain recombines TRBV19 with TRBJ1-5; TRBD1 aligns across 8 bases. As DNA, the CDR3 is TGTGCCAGTAGTAAGGAGGGGACAGGCTACAATCAGCCCCAGCATTTT. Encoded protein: CASSKEGTGYNQPQHF.